This T cell receptor (beta chain) originates from a study of memory CD4+ T cells and cytomegalovirus serostatus. As for the study in general: Donors were healthy Belgian adults, some 10 CMV seropositive and about two dozen seronegative.

Sequencing was performed with immunoSEQ multiplex PCR; in TCRdb, only in-frame clones are kept and a portion is missing. In the table there are 35,000 to 50,000 clones, around 72% of which are singletons. Study outcomes and limitations: Median bootstrapped AUC for CMV status was just under 0.97 originally, about 0.9 US-trained.

Concerning this clone itself: Its cognate antigen is unknown.

The sort gate was single viable CD3+CD4+CD8-CD45RO+ cells for memory CD4+ T cells. Trimming took 1 base from V and 1 from J, leaving 9 bases between them. The germline V gene encodes CDR1 SGHRS and CDR2 YFSETQ. This CDR3 comprises 14 residues. J is TRBJ2-7 and V is TRBV5-1; a possible D gene is TRBD1 (5 bases). Sample: memory CD4+ T cells from blood. The clonotype was recovered from an adult in good health and CMV-seronegative. This CDR3 reads CASSLLSGSYEQYF. The CDR3 DNA reads TGCGCCAGCAGCTTGCTTTCAGGGTCCTACGAGCAGTACTTC.